The clone carrying this T cell receptor beta chain occurred many times. Per the germline V gene, CDR1 is DFQATT and CDR2 is SNEGSKA (reference sequence). Trimming left V 1 base short and J 1 base short, with 12 bases between. The CDR3 spans 15 residues. This entry is derived from a study of neurological immune-mediated disorders. TCRdb reanalysed the 5' RACE reads using MiXCR and keeps one entry per CDR3 protein. The sample lists 84,000 or so distinct CDR3 sequences; 9% to 12% were seen once. The chain joins TRBV20-1 to TRBJ2-3; tentatively, D is TRBD1 (6 bases). The sequencing sample was made of PBMCs. This TCR came from a man in his forties in good health. CDR3 protein: CSARVPGEGTDTQYF. The CDR3, as DNA: TGCAGTGCTAGAGTCCCAGGGGAAGGCACAGATACGCAGTATTTT.